This T cell receptor beta chain was sequenced during a study of shared clonotypes between healthy human individuals. This CDR3 has 12 residues. Germline CDR1 and CDR2: SGHNT and YYREEE (reference sequence). Trimming took off 4 bases at V and 9 bases at J, with 11 bases between the two ends. The assay was immunoSEQ multiplex PCR, and TCRdb's table has in-frame clones only and misses some. The sample carries 1.6 million or so clones, 96% recorded once. Healthy adults negative for HIV, lacking recent acute infections or vaccinations, served as donors. The chain joins TRBV5-4 to TRBJ2-1; D remains ambiguous. The sample taken for sequencing was naive CD4+ T cells sorted from blood. As for subset: CD45RA+ positively selected. The receptor was derived from a man under 40 in good health. The CDR3 here is CASSRSGVEQFF. CDR3 bases: TGTGCCAGCAGCCGTTCGGGCGTTGAGCAGTTCTTC.